The present TCR beta chain was sequenced within a study of CXCR4 blockade with PD-1 therapy in pancreatic cancer. No neoadjuvant therapy was given before resection to the patients supplying these archived tumor blocks. With 2 bases removed from V and 0 bases from J, the gap between germline ends came to 10 bases. CDR3 length equals 16 residues. Germline CDR1 is LNHDA and CDR2 is SQIVND (reference sequence). Overall study findings and caveats: Survival did not correlate with tumor clonality, which averaged approximately 0.15 versus 0.05.

Note on this clone: The target antigen is unknown.

Produced via immunoSEQ multiplex PCR; TCRdb's table is partial and in-frame only. The table records about 1,200 clones, 35% to 45% of them present only once. The chain carries TRBV19 and TRBJ2-2, with D possibly matching TRBD2 (6 bases). The source of this sequence is a human donor with pancreatic ductal adenocarcinoma. The specimen sequenced was tumor tissue. The CDR3 DNA reads as TGTGCCAGTAGTATAAGAGGAGGGGCGAACACCGGGGAGCTGTTTTTT. Residues: CASSIRGGANTGELFF. The full variable domain, in which reference TRBV19 and TRBJ2-2 provide the parts outside the CDR3, is DGGITQSPKYLFRKEGQNVTLSCEQNLNHDAMYWYRQDPGQGLRLIYYSQIVNDFQKGDIAEGYSVSREKKESFPLTVTSAQKNPTAFYLCASSIRGGANTGELFFGEGSRLTVL.